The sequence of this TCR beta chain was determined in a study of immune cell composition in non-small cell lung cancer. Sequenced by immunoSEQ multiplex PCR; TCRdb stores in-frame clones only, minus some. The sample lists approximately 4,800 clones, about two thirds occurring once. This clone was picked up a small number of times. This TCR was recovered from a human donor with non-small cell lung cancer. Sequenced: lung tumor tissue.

The CDR3 sequence: CASSVGGPHYGYTF. The CDR3 region has the DNA TGTGCCAGCAGCGTGGGGGGGCCCCACTATGGCTACACCTTC. The chain has TRBV9 and TRBJ1-2, with D possibly matching TRBD1 (6 bases). V was trimmed by 2 bases and J by 3 bases, leaving 11 bases between them. CDR3 length: 14 residues. Looked up from germline, CDR1 is SGDLS and CDR2 is YYNGEE.